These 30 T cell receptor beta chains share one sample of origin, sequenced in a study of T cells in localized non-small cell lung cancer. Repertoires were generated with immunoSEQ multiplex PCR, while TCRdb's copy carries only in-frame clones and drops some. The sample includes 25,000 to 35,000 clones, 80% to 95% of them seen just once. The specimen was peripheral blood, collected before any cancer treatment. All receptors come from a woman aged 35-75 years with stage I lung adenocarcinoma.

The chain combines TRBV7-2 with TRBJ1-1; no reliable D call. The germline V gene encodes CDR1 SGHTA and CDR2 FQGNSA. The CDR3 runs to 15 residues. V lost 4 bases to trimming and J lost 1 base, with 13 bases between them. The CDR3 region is CASSSRRPPNTEAFF. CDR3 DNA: TGTGCCAGCAGCTCCCGGCGGCCACCGAACACTGAAGCTTTCTTT.

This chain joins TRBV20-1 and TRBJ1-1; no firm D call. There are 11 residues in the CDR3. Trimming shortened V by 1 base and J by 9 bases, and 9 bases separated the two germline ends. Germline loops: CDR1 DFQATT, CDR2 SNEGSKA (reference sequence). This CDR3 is CSARGPGKAFF. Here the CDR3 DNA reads TGCAGTGCTAGAGGGCCTGGGAAAGCTTTCTTT.

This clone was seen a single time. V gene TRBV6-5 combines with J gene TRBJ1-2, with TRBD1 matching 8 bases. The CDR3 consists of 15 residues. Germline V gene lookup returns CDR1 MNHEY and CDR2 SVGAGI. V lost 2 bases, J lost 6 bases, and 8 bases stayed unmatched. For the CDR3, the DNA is TGTGCCAGCAGTTACCGCGGACAGGGTTGGGATGGCTACACCTTC. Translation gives CASSYRGQGWDGYTF.

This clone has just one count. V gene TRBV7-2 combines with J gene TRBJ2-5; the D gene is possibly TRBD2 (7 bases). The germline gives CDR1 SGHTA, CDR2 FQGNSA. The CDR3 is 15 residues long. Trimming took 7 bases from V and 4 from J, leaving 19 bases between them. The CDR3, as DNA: TGTGCCAGCACGAAAATGGGGGGGGCCCTAGAGACCCAGTACTTC. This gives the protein CASTKMGGALETQYF.

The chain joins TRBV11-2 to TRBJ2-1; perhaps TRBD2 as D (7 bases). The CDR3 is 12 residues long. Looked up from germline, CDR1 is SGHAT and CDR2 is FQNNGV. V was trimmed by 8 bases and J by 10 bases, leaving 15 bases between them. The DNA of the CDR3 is TGTGCCAGCTTAGGGGGGGGAAGGGAGCAGTTCTTC. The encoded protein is CASLGGGREQFF.

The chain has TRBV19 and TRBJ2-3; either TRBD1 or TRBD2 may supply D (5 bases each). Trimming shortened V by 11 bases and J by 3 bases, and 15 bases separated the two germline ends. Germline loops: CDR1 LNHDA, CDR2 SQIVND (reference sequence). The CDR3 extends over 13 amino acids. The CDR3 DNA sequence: TGTGCCGTAAAGGGGCGCGGGACAGATACGCAGTATTTT. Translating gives CAVKGRGTDTQYF.

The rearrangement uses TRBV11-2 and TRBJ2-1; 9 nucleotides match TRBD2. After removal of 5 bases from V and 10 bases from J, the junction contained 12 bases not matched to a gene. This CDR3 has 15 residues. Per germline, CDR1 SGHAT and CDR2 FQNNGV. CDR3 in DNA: TGTGCCAGCAGCACCGTGGCTAGCGGGGCGGGAGAGCAGTTCTTC. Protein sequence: CASSTVASGAGEQFF.

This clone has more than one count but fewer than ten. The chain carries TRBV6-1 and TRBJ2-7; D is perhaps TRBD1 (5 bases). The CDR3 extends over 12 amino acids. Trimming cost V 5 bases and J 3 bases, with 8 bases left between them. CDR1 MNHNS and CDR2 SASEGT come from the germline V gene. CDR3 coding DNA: TGTGCCAGCAGTTCCGACAGCTACGAGCAGTACTTC. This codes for CASSSDSYEQYF.

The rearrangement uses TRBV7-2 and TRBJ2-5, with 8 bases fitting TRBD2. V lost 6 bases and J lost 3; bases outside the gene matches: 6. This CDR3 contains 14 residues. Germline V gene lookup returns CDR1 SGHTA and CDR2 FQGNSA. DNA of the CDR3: TGTGCCAGCAGTCGGGGGGGGCCCGAAGAGACCCAGTACTTC. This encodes CASSRGGPEETQYF.

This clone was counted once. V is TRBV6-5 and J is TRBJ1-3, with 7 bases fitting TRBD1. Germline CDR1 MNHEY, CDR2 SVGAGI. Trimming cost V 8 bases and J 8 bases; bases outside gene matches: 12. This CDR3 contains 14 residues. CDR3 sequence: CASAPTGIKDTIYF. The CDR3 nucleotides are TGTGCCAGCGCCCCGACAGGGATTAAAGACACCATATATTTT.

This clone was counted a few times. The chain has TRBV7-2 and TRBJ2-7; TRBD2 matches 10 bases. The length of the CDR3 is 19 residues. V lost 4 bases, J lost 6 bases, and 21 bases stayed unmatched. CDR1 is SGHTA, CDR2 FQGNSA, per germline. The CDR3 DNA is TGTGCCAGCAGCTCCCCTGGGCGGGCTAGCGGGAGAGAGTACGGCGAGCAGTACTTC. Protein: CASSSPGRASGREYGEQYF.

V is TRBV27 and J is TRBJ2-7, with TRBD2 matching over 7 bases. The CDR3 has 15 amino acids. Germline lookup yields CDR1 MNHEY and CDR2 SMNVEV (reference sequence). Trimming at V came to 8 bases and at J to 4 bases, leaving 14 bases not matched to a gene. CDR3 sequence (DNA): TGTGCCAGCGCAGGTCGGGGGGAATCGACTTACGAGCAGTACTTC. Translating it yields CASAGRGESTYEQYF.

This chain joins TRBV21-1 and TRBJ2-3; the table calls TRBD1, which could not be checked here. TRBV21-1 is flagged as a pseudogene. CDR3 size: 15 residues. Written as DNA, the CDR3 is TGTGCCAGCAGCAAAATAGGGGTGGTGAAAGATACGCAGTATTTT. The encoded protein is CASSKIGVVKDTQYF.

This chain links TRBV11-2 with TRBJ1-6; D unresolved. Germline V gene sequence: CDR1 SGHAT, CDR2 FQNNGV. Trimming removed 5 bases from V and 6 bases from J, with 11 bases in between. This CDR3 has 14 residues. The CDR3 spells CASSPLGVNSPLHF. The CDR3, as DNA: TGTGCCAGCAGCCCCCTCGGGGTTAATTCACCCCTCCACTTT.

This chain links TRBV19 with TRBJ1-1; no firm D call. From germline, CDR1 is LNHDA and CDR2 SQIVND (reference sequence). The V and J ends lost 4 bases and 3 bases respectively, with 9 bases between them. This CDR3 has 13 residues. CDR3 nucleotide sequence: TGTGCCAGTAGTAAACGGCGGGACACTGAAGCTTTCTTT. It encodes CASSKRRDTEAFF.

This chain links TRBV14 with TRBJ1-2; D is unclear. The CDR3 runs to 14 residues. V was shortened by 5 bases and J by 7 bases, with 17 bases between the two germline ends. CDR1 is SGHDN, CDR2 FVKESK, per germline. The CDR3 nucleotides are TGTGCCAGCAGCTTACGACTGGGCAGGAGTGGCTACACCTTC. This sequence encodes CASSLRLGRSGYTF.

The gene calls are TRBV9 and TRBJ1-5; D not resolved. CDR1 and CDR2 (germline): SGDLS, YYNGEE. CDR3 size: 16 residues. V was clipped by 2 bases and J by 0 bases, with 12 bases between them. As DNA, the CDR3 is TGTGCCAGCAGCGTCGGGTTTAGCAGTAGCAATCAGCCCCAGCATTTT. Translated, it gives CASSVGFSSSNQPQHF.

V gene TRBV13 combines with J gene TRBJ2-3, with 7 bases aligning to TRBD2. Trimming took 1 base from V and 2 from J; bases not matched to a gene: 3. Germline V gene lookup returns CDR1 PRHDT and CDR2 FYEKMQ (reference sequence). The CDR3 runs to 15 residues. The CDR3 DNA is TGTGCCAGCAGCTTAGTGCGGGGGTTCACAGATACGCAGTATTTT. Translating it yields CASSLVRGFTDTQYF.

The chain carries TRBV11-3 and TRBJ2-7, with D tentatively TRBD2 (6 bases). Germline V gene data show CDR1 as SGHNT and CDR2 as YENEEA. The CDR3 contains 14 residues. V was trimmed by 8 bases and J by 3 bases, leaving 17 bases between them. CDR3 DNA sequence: TGTGCCAGCCACCGTGGGGAGGACATCTACGAGCAGTACTTC. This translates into CASHRGEDIYEQYF.

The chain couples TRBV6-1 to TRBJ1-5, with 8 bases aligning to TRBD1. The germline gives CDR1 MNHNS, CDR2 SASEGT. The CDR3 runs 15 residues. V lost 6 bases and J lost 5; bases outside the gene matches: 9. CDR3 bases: TGTGCCAGCAGAGACAGGGGAGTCACCTATCAGCCCCAGCATTTT. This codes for CASRDRGVTYQPQHF.

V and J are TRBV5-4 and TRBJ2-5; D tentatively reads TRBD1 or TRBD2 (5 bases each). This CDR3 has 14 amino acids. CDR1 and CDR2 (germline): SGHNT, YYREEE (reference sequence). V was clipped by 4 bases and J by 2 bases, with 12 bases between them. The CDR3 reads CASSTAGTQETQYF. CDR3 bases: TGTGCCAGCAGCACCGCAGGGACGCAAGAGACCCAGTACTTC.

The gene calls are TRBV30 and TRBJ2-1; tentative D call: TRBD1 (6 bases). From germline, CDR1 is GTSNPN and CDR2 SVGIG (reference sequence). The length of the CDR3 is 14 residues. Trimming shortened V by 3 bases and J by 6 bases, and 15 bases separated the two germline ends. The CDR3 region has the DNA TGTGCCTGGAGCGCTACAGGGTCTGGCAATGAGCAGTTCTTC. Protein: CAWSATGSGNEQFF.

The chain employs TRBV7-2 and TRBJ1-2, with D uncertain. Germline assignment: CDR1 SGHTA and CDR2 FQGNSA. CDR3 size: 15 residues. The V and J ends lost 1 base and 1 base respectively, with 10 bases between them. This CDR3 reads CASSLGLAGNYGYTF. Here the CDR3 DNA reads TGTGCCAGCAGCTTAGGACTGGCCGGTAACTATGGCTACACCTTC.

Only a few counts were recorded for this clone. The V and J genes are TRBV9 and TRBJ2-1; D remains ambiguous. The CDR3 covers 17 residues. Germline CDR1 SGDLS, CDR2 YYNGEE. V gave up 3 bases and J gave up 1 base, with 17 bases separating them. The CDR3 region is CASSGVEVWGSYNEQFF. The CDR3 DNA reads TGTGCCAGCAGCGGCGTCGAGGTGTGGGGATCCTACAATGAGCAGTTCTTC.

Here the CDR3 reads CASSLSGVNEQYF. The CDR3 DNA is TGTGCCAGCAGCTTATCAGGAGTTAACGAGCAGTACTTC. V usage is TRBV7-6 and J usage is TRBJ2-7; no reliable D call. Trimming shortened V by 2 bases and J by 5 bases, and 10 bases separated the two germline ends. The CDR3 has 13 residues. Germline-derived CDR1 and CDR2 are SGHVS and FNYEAQ.

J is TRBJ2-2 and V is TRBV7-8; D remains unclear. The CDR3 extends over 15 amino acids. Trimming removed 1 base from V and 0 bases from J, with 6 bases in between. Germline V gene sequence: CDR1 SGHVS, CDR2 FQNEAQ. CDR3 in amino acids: CASSLVSANTGELFF. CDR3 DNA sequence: TGTGCCAGCAGCTTAGTATCCGCGAACACCGGGGAGCTGTTTTTT.

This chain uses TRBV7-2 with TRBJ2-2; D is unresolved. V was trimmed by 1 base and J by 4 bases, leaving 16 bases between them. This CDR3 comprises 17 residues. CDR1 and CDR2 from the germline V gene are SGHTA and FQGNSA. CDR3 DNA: TGTGCCAGCAGCTTAGGGGTAACGCCCCCGGGCACCGGGGAGCTGTTTTTT. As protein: CASSLGVTPPGTGELFF.

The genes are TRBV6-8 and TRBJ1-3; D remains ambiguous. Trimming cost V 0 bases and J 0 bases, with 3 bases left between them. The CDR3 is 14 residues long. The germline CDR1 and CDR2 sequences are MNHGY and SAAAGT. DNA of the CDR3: TGTGCCAGCAGTTACTCCTCCTCTGGAAACACCATATATTTT. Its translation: CASSYSSSGNTIYF.

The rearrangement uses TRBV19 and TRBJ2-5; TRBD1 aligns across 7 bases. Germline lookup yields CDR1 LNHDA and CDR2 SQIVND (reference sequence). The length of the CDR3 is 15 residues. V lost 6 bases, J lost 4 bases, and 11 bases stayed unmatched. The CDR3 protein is CASSPLMAGGETQYF. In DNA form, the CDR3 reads TGTGCCAGTAGCCCCCTCATGGCAGGGGGAGAGACCCAGTACTTC.

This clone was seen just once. The CDR3: CASSLEGGNYGYTF. The CDR3 nucleotides are TGTGCCAGCAGCTTAGAAGGCGGGAACTATGGCTACACCTTC. The chain joins TRBV11-2 to TRBJ1-2; D is unclear. This CDR3 contains 14 residues. Trimming shortened V by 0 bases and J by 2 bases, and 7 bases separated the two germline ends. CDR1 SGHAT and CDR2 FQNNGV come from the germline V gene.